This TCR beta chain is from a study of cytomegalovirus exposure and HLA in healthy donors. Background on the study: A later analysis reported the 90 to 150 validation repertoires used the same platform as the approximately 670 first-cohort repertoires.

CDR1 and CDR2 from the germline V gene are LNHDA and SQIVND (reference sequence). V was cut by 4 bases and J by 4 bases, with 7 bases left in between. The length of the CDR3 is 12 residues. As regards this clone: The antigen is not known.

Among the 110 or so subjects of the validation cohort, separate from the 666-subject first cohort, were the donors. Study findings and constraints: The CMV antigen specificity of a few CMV-associated chains was confirmed through in vitro analysis.

Assay used: immunoSEQ multiplex PCR; TCRdb lists only in-frame clones, some missing. The sample lists about 170,000 clones, 80% to 90% occurring once. The chain recombines TRBV19 with TRBJ2-5, with D uncertain. The specimen sequenced was PBMCs. This receptor was obtained from a woman in her 30s in good health and CMV-seronegative. CDR3: CASSSPRETQYF. In nucleotides, the CDR3 is TGTGCCAGTAGTAGTCCGCGAGAGACCCAGTACTTC.